The sequence of this T cell receptor (beta chain) was determined in a study of identical twins. This clonotype came up a few times. This CDR3 is built from 14 residues. The germline gives CDR1 SEHNR, CDR2 FQNEAQ (reference sequence). V lost 5 bases and J lost 2, with 13 bases in between. The donors were all healthy and Caucasian. The cDNA had a unique molecular identifier and a template-switch universal primer site. TCRdb re-called the 5' RACE reads through MiXCR, storing one row per CDR3 protein. The table has about 890,000 distinct CDR3 sequences, roughly an eighth seen once. These data are also associated with another study on yellow fever vaccine responses in identical twins.

Sequencing was carried out using PBMCs. This receptor was obtained from a young woman in good health. The genes are TRBV7-9 and TRBJ2-7; D possibly corresponds to TRBD1 (5 bases). The CDR3 coding sequence is TGTGCCAGCAGCCAACACTTGACAGCCTACGAGCAGTACGTC. It encodes CASSQHLTAYEQYV.